This TCR beta chain came from a study of early T cells in non-severe SARS-CoV-2 infection. Study overall: Alpha and beta chains were unpaired, from unsorted whole-blood bulk RNA. Study results and caveats: Anti-spike CD8 responses were favored by VDJdb matching, which missed private and CD4 specificities.

Individual cDNA molecules each received unique molecular identifiers attached to them. Using its own MiXCR run on the 5' RACE reads, TCRdb lists one record per CDR3 protein. The sample carries tens of thousands of distinct CDR3 sequences, roughly 11% recorded once. Worth noting for this clonotype: Its matching antigen is unknown.

Germline CDR1 reads SGHDT; CDR2 reads YYEEEE. The junction had 11 bases not matched to a gene; V was cut back by 3 bases and J by 5 bases. CDR3 length equals 16 residues. The J gene is TRBJ1-1, the V gene TRBV5-6, with 9 positions matching TRBD1. Sequencing was performed on whole blood. This clonotype was sampled from an adult who was a healthcare worker with PCR-confirmed SARS-CoV-2 infection or an uninfected control (not recorded which). CDR3 nucleotide sequence: TGTGCCAGCAGCTCATATAGACAGGGGGAAAGGACTGAAGCTTTCTTT. Encoded protein: CASSSYRQGERTEAFF.